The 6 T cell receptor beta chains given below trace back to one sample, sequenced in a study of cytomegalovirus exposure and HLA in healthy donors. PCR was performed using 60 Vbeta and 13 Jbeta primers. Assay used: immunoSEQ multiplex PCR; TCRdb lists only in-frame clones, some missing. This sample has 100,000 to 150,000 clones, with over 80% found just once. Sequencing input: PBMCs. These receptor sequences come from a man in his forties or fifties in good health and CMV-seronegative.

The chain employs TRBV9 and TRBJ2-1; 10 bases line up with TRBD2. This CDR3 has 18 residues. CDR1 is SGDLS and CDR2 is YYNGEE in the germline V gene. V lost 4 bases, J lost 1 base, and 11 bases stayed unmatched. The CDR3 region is CASSPGPAGGQSYNEQFF. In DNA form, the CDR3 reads TGTGCCAGCAGCCCTGGCCCAGCGGGGGGGCAGTCCTACAATGAGCAGTTCTTC.

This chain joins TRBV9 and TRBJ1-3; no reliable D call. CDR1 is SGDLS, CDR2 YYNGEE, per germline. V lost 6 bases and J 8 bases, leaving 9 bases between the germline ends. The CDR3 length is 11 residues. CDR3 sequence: CASNHRDTIYF. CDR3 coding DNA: TGTGCCAGCAACCACCGAGACACCATATATTTT.

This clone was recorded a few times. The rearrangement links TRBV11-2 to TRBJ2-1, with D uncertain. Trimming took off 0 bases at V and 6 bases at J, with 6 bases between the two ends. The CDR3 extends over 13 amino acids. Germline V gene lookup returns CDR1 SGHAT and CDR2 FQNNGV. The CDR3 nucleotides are TGTGCCAGCAGCTTAGAATTTAGCAATGAGCAGTTCTTC. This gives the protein CASSLEFSNEQFF.

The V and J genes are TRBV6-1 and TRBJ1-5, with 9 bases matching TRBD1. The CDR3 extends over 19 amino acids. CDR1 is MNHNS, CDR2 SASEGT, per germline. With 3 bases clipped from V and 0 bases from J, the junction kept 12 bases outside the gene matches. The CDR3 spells CASSEVHDRGFYSNQPQHF. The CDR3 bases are TGTGCCAGCAGTGAGGTCCACGACAGGGGGTTCTATAGCAATCAGCCCCAGCATTTT.

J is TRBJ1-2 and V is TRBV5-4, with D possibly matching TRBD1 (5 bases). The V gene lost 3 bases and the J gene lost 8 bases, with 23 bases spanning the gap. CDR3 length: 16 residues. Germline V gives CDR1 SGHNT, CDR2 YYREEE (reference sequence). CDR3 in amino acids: CASSSGTGPGGRGYTF. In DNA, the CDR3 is TGTGCCAGCAGCTCGGGGACGGGTCCCGGGGGAAGAGGCTACACCTTC. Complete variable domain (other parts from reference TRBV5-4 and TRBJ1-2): ETGVTQSPTHLIKTRGQQVTLRCSSQSGHNTVSWYQQALGQGPQFIFQYYREEENGRGNFPPRFSGLQFPNYSSELNVNALELDDSALYLCASSSGTGPGGRGYTFGSGTRLTVV.

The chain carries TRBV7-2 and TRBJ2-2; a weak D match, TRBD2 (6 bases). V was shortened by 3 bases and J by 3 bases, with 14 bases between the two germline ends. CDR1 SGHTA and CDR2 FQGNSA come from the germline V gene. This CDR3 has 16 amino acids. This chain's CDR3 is CASSFESGRYTGELFF. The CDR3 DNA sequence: TGTGCCAGCAGCTTTGAATCAGGGAGGTACACCGGGGAGCTGTTTTTT.